This T cell receptor (beta chain) was recorded in a study of technical replicates of blood from a few donors. V lost 6 bases and J 8 bases, leaving 11 bases between the germline ends. The CDR3 is 13 amino acids. Germline V lookup: CDR1 MNHNY, CDR2 SVGAGI (reference sequence). The assay was immunoSEQ multiplex PCR, and TCRdb's table has in-frame clones only and misses some. The sample yields about 57,000 clones, around 87% seen once. The sequence came from a human donor in good health. Some clones in this sample may be carry-over from other donors' samples. The sample comprised PBMCs. V gene TRBV6-6 combines with J gene TRBJ1-6; D unclear. CDR3 bases: TGTGCCAGCAGGGCCCTGATGGATTCACCCCTCCACTTT. Translated, it gives CASRALMDSPLHF.